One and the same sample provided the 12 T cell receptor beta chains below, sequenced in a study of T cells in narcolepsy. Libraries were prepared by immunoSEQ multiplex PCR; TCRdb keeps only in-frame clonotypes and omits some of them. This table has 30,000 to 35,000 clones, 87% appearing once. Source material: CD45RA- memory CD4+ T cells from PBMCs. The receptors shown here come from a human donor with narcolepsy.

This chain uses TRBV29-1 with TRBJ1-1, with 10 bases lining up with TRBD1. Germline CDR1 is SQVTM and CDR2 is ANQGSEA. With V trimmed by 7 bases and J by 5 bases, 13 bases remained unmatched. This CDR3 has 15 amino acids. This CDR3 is CSGGPGQGIGTEAFF. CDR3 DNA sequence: TGCAGCGGTGGGCCGGGACAGGGGATTGGGACTGAAGCTTTCTTT.

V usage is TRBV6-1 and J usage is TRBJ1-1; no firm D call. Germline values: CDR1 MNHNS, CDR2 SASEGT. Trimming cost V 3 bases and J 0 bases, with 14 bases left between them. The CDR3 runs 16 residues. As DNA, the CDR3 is TGTGCCAGCAGTGATGTTGCCGACCTTATGAACACTGAAGCTTTCTTT. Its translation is CASSDVADLMNTEAFF.

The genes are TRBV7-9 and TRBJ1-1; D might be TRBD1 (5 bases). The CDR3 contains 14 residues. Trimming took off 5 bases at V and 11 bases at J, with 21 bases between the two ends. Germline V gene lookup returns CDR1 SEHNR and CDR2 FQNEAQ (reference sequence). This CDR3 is CASSEARGLVSAFF. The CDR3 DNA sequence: TGTGCCAGCAGCGAAGCACGGGGCCTGGTTTCGGCTTTCTTT.

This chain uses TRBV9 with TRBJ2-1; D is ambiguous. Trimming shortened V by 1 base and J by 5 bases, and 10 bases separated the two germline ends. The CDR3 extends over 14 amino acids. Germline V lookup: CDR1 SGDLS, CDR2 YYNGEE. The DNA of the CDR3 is TGTGCCAGCAGCGTAATGGGCAGCAACAATGAGCAGTTCTTC. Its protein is CASSVMGSNNEQFF.

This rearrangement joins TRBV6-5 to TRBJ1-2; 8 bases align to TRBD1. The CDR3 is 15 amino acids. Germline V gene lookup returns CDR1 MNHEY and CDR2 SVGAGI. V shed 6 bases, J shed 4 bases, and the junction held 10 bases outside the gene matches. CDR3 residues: CASSRGGTGLYGYTF. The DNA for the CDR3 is TGTGCCAGCAGCCGGGGCGGGACAGGACTCTATGGCTACACCTTC.

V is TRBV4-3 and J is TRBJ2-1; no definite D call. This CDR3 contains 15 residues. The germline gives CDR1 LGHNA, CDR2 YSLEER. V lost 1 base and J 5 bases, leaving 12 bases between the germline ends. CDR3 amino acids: CASSQGVSIDNEQFF. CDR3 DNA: TGCGCCAGCAGCCAAGGCGTTAGCATCGACAATGAGCAGTTCTTC.

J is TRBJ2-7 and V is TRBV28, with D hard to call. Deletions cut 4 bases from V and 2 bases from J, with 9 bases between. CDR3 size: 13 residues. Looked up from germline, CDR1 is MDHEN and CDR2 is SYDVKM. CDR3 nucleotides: TGTGCCAGCAGTTCTACAGAAACCTACGAGCAGTACTTC. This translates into CASSSTETYEQYF. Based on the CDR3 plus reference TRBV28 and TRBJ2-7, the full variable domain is DVKVTQSSRYLVKRTGEKVFLECVQDMDHENMFWYRQDPGLGLRLIYFSYDVKMKEKGDIPEGYSVSREKKERFSLILESASTNQTSMYLCASSSTETYEQYFGPGTRLTVT.

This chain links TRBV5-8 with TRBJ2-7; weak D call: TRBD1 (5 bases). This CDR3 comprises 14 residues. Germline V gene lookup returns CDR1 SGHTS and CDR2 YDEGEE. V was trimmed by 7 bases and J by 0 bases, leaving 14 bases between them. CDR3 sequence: CASQFLGPSYEQYF. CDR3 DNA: TGTGCCAGCCAGTTTTTGGGGCCCTCCTACGAGCAGTACTTC.

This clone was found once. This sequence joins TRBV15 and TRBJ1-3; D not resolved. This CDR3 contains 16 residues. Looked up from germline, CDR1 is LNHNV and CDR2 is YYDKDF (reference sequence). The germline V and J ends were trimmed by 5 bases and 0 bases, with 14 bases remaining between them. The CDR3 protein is CATSQEGYHSGNTIYF. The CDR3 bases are TGTGCCACCAGCCAAGAGGGCTACCACTCTGGAAACACCATATATTTT.

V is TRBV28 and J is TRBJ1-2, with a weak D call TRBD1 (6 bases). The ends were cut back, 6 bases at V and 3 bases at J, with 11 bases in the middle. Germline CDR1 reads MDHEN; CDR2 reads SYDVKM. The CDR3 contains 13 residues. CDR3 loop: CASSSDRDYGYTF. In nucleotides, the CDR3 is TGTGCCAGCAGCTCGGACAGAGACTATGGCTACACCTTC.

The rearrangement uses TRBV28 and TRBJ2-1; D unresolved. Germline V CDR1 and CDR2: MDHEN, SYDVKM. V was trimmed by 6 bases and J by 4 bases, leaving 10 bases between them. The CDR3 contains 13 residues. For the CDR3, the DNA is TGTGCCAGCAGAGAGTACAGATACAATGAGCAGTTCTTC. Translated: CASREYRYNEQFF.

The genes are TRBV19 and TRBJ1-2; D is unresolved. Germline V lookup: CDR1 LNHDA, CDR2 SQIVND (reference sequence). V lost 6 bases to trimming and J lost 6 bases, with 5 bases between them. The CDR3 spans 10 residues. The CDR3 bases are TGTGCCAGTAGATCAAATGGCTACACCTTC. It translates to CASRSNGYTF.